What follows are 13 T cell receptor beta chains derived from one specimen sequenced in a study of CD8 T cells in ankylosing spondylitis. TCRdb analysed the 5' RACE reads with MiXCR anew, one entry per CDR3 protein. This sample yields about 240,000 distinct CDR3 sequences, of which approximately 10% are seen a single time; about 3% belongs to the top ten. Sequencing was carried out using blood, either unsorted or a sorted T cell fraction (not recorded which). Source of these receptors: a male donor with ankylosing spondylitis or in good health (not recorded which).

This clonotype was counted many times. The gene calls are TRBV21-1 and TRBJ2-7; TRBD1 was called by the table and not checked on the DNA. TRBV21-1 is reported as a pseudogene. CDR3 length: 13 residues. In DNA form, the CDR3 reads TGTGCCAGCAGCAAAGGGGAAGGGGAAGAGCAGTACTTC. It is translated as CASSKGEGEEQYF.

In its sample, this clonotype was seen a few times. A much more abundant neighbour one base away suggests this may be a read error. The chain has TRBV10-3 and TRBJ2-7; 8 bases fit TRBD1. This CDR3 region has 15 residues. Germline CDR1 and CDR2: ENHRY and SYGVKD. CDR3 nucleotide sequence: TGTGTCATCAGTGACAGGGGCTCCAGCTCCTACGAGCAGTACTTC. Translating gives CVISDRGSSSYEQYF.

This clonotype was recorded at least ten times. V gene TRBV4-2 combines with J gene TRBJ2-1, with no clear D. The CDR3 extends over 15 amino acids. Germline V gene sequence: CDR1 LGHNA, CDR2 YNFKEQ. Trimming took 0 bases from V and 4 from J, leaving 10 bases between them. CDR3 protein: CASSQEGQIYNEQFF. CDR3 coding DNA: TGTGCCAGCAGCCAAGAAGGGCAGATATACAATGAGCAGTTCTTC.

At least ten counts were recorded for this clonotype. The chain uses TRBV20-1 and TRBJ1-1; D is perhaps TRBD1 (5 bases). This CDR3 has 14 residues. The V gene's germline CDR1 is DFQATT and CDR2 SNEGSKA (reference sequence). V was cut by 0 bases and J by 0 bases, with 8 bases left in between. CDR3 bases: TGCAGTGCTAGAGATCCAGGGATGAACACTGAAGCTTTCTTT. Translating it yields CSARDPGMNTEAFF.

The V gene is TRBV7-9, the J gene TRBJ2-7, with D possibly being TRBD2 (6 bases). The CDR3 covers 14 residues. In germline, CDR1 is SEHNR, CDR2 FQNEAQ (reference sequence). V was clipped by 4 bases and J by 3 bases, with 13 bases between them. CDR3: CASSSPLGGYEQYF. The CDR3 coding sequence is TGTGCCAGCAGCTCACCCCTGGGGGGCTACGAGCAGTACTTC.

This clonotype showed up just a few times. This chain connects TRBV4-2 to TRBJ2-7, with D possibly TRBD2 on 6 matching bases. Germline-derived CDR1 and CDR2 are LGHNA and YNFKEQ. With 0 bases removed from V and 4 bases from J, the gap between germline ends came to 13 bases. The CDR3 consists of 15 residues. The CDR3 loop is CASSQDSAGIYEQYF. For the CDR3, the DNA is TGTGCCAGCAGCCAAGATTCCGCGGGGATATACGAGCAGTACTTC.

This clonotype was counted ten times or more. The V call is TRBV29-1, the J call TRBJ2-4; 11 bases are shared with TRBD1. With 7 bases clipped from V and 9 bases from J, the junction kept 14 bases outside the gene matches. Germline CDR1 and CDR2: SQVTM and ANQGSEA. This CDR3 has 15 amino acids. CDR3 DNA: TGCAGCGGAGAGAACTCCGGGACAGGGGGGGGCATTCAGTACTTC. Amino acid sequence: CSGENSGTGGGIQYF.

This clonotype was recorded many times. This chain connects TRBV3-1 to TRBJ1-6; D perhaps matches TRBD1 (5 bases). With 5 bases removed from V and 7 bases from J, the gap between germline ends came to 12 bases. The CDR3 covers 14 residues. The germline CDR1 and CDR2 sequences are LGHDT and YNNKEL (reference sequence). As DNA, the CDR3 is TGTGCCAGCAGCGACACGGGGACCAATTCACCCCTCCACTTT. Its protein is CASSDTGTNSPLHF.

This clonotype was observed many times. V gene TRBV5-1 combines with J gene TRBJ1-1; 7 bases line up with TRBD1. This CDR3 is 15 amino acids long. V was clipped by 2 bases and J by 4 bases; unmatched bases: 8. Germline V CDR1 and CDR2: SGHRS, YFSETQ. The CDR3 region is CASSLASQGGTEAFF. In nucleotides, the CDR3 is TGCGCCAGCAGCTTAGCGAGCCAGGGGGGCACTGAAGCTTTCTTT.

This clonotype was recorded many times. The CDR3, as DNA: TGCAGTGCTAGAGTGGGTCGCTTCGGGGTGAACACTGAAGCTTTCTTT. Translating gives CSARVGRFGVNTEAFF. The chain is built from TRBV20-1 and TRBJ1-1; D unresolved. The germline V gene encodes CDR1 DFQATT and CDR2 SNEGSKA (reference sequence). Trimming pared 1 base from V and 0 bases from J, leaving 15 bases between. The CDR3 totals 16 residues.

Many counts were recorded for this clonotype. This rearrangement joins TRBV12-3 or TRBV12-4 to TRBJ2-1, with D perhaps being TRBD1 or TRBD2 (5 bases each). Trimming pared 0 bases from V and 9 bases from J, leaving 9 bases between. This CDR3 has 13 residues. CDR3 DNA: TGTGCCAGCAGTTTAGCTCCGGGACCTGAGCAGTTCTTC. Protein sequence: CASSLAPGPEQFF.

This clonotype was counted only a few times. The CDR3 coding sequence is TGTGCCAGCAGCGATGGACAGGGGGTCACTGAAGCTTTCTTT. This encodes CASSDGQGVTEAFF. V gene TRBV7-9 combines with J gene TRBJ1-1, with TRBD1 identical over 10 bases. The germline gives CDR1 SEHNR, CDR2 FQNEAQ (reference sequence). V shed 5 bases, J shed 4 bases, and the junction held 4 bases outside the gene matches. There are 14 residues in the CDR3.

Ten or more counts support this clonotype. This chain connects TRBV5-1 to TRBJ2-3; D ambiguous. CDR1 is SGHRS and CDR2 is YFSETQ in the germline V gene. The V end lost 3 bases, the J end lost 0 bases, and 14 bases lay between the germline ends. The CDR3 loop spans 16 amino acids. The CDR3 protein is CASSSFDPTSTDTQYF. The CDR3 DNA reads as TGCGCCAGCAGCTCCTTTGACCCCACTAGCACAGATACGCAGTATTTT.